A single T cell receptor beta chain is shown here with its context. This CDR3 has 13 amino acids. V lost 2 bases and J lost 8, with 12 bases in between. Germline assignment: CDR1 MNHEY and CDR2 SVGEGT. This entry is derived from a study of blood T cell repertoires in COVID-19. Only in-frame clones appear in the TCRdb table, and some are missing; sequencing was by immunoSEQ multiplex PCR. The sample includes 200,000 to 250,000 clones, under 90% of them seen just once. The receptor was isolated from a man aged 45-60 years with acute or convalescent COVID-19. The sequencing sample was made of peripheral blood. The J gene is TRBJ1-2, the V gene TRBV6-2 or TRBV6-3; D is undetermined. The CDR3, as DNA: TGTGCCAGCAGTTACGGGCCCGGTGGGGGCTACACCTTC. Translating gives CASSYGPGGGYTF.